The clone carrying this TCR beta chain has at least ten counts. What it binds is not known. TCRdb processed the 5' RACE reads anew with MiXCR; each CDR3 protein has one entry. This sample carries roughly 230,000 distinct CDR3 sequences, approximately 8.3% of them seen once, and the ten largest clones take approximately 3%. The data stem from a study of identical twins. Notes on the study in general: Models underestimated how often monozygotic twins shared out-of-frame TCR alpha.

All donors were healthy Caucasians. Germline V lookup: CDR1 MNHEY, CDR2 SVGAGI. The CDR3 totals 14 residues. V shed 4 bases and J shed 0 bases, with 6 bases lying between them. These sequences were also reported in another study, on yellow fever vaccine responses in identical twins.

This chain joins TRBV6-5 and TRBJ2-2, with unresolved D. The sequence derives from a woman younger than 30 in good health. The source material was CD8+ T cells sorted from blood. CDR3 in amino acids: CASSWSTNTGELFF. The CDR3 DNA is TGTGCCAGCAGTTGGTCTACGAACACCGGGGAGCTGTTTTTT.